The entry that follows covers one T cell receptor beta chain sequence. The data originate from a study of shared clonotypes between healthy human individuals. Genomic DNA from each subset was divided evenly over several immunoSEQ plates. Clones were sequenced by immunoSEQ multiplex PCR, and TCRdb holds only the in-frame ones, with some missing. The sample has 600,000 to 750,000 clones; roughly 78% are singletons. The CDR3 has 16 residues. V shed 3 bases and J 2 bases; nucleotides not matched to a gene: 6. Germline V gene lookup returns CDR1 SGHRS and CDR2 YFSETQ. The specimen was memory CD4+ T cells sorted from blood. Regarding subset: CD45RA-negative fraction. The chain uses TRBV5-1 and TRBJ2-3, with 10 bases fitting TRBD1. This TCR was sampled from a woman aged 25-40 years in good health. CDR3 in amino acids: CASSSPGQGHTDTQYF. Here the CDR3 DNA reads TGCGCCAGCAGCTCGCCGGGACAGGGGCACACAGATACGCAGTATTTT. Filled out from reference TRBV5-1 and TRBJ2-3, the complete variable domain reads KAGVTQTPRYLIKTRGQQVTLSCSPISGHRSVSWYQQTPGQGLQFLFEYFSETQRNKGNFPGRFSGRQFSNSRSEMNVSTLELGDSALYLCASSSPGQGHTDTQYFGPGTRLTVL.